The TCR beta chain described here comes from a study of cytomegalovirus exposure and HLA in healthy donors. Germline CDR1 SNHLY, CDR2 FYNNEI. The CDR3 has 15 residues. The ends were cut back, 3 bases at V and 2 bases at J, with 12 bases in the middle. TCRdb keeps only in-frame clones here, not all; method: immunoSEQ multiplex PCR. The sample lists over 150,000 clones, 96% occurring once. General observations from the study: Most observed TCR sequences were rare, whereas some public TCRs were detected in many donors. The authors confirmed in vitro that a few CMV-associated chains were specific for CMV antigens. Cytomegalovirus-associated TCR beta chains were listed, numbering 150 to 200. As was reported, the classifier diagnosed cytomegalovirus status with high specificity and sensitivity.

In regard to this clone: Its cognate antigen is unknown.

The specimen sequenced was PBMCs. The sequence was obtained from a woman younger than 30 in good health and CMV-seronegative. The J gene is TRBJ2-3, the V gene TRBV2; tentatively, D is TRBD2 (6 bases). The DNA of the CDR3 is TGTGCCAGCAGTGAGGAGCGGGTAACCACAGATACGCAGTATTTT. Translating it yields CASSEERVTTDTQYF.